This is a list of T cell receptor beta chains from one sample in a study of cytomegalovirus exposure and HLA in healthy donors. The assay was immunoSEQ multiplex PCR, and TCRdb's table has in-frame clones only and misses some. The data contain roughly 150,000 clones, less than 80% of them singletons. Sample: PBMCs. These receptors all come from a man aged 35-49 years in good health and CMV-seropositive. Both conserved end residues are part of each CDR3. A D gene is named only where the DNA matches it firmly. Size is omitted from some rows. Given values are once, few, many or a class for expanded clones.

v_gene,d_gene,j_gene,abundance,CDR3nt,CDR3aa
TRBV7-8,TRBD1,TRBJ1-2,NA,TGTGCCAGCAGCCCGACAGGGGTGTATGGCTACACCTTC,CASSPTGVYGYTF
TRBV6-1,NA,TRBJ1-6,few,TGTGCCAGCAGTGAAAGGGAGACGGTTTCACCCCTCCACTTT,CASSERETVSPLHF
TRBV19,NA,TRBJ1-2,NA,TGTGCCAGTAGCCTCGGACAGCTCTATGGCTACACCTTC,CASSLGQLYGYTF
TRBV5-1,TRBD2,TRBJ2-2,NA,TGCGCCACCTCGGGACTAGTAGCCGGGGAGCTGTTTTTT,CATSGLVAGELFF
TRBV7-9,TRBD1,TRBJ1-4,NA,TGTTCCAGCAGCCTCCGGGACAGGTCCTCAACTAATGAAAAACTGTTTTTT,CSSSLRDRSSTNEKLFF
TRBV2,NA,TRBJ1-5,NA,TGTGCCAGCGGGACTGACGATCAGCCCCAGCATTTT,CASGTDDQPQHF
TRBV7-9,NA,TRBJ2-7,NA,TGTGCCAGCGCGGGATCCTACGAGCAGTACTTC,CASAGSYEQYF
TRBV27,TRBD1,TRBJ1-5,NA,TGTGCCAGCAGTCCACTCCTAGGACAGGGGGCCCAGCCCCAGCATTTT,CASSPLLGQGAQPQHF
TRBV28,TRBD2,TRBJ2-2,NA,TGTGCCAGCAGCCTAATAGCGGGAGGGCCCGGCGGGGAGCTGTTTTTT,CASSLIAGGPGGELFF
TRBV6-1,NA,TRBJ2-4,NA,TGTGCCAGCAGTGACCGACCGCTCACAGGGGCCAAAAACATTCAGTACTTC,CASSDRPLTGAKNIQYF
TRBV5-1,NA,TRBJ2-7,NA,TGCGCCAGCAGCTCAGACTCCTACGAGCAGTACTTC,CASSSDSYEQYF
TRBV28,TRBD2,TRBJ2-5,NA,TGTGCCAGCAGCCGAATTACTAGCGGCCAAGAGACCCAGTACTTC,CASSRITSGQETQYF
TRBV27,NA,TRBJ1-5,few,TGTGCCAGCAGATATGCCGGGAGGGACAATCAGCCCCAGCATTTT,CASRYAGRDNQPQHF
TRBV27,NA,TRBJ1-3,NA,TGTGCCAGCAGTCACACGCTCTCTGGAAACACCATATATTTT,CASSHTLSGNTIYF
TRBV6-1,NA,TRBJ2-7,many,TGTGCCTGCTCGGAGTCCTACGAGCAGTACTTC,CACSESYEQYF
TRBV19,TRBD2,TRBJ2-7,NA,TGTGCCAGTACGGGCGGGAGGGCCTACGAGCAGTACTTC,CASTGGRAYEQYF
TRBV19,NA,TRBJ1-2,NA,TGTGCCAGTAGTATTCAGGTAAAACAAAACTATGGCTACACCTTC,CASSIQVKQNYGYTF
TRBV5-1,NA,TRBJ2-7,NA,TGCGCCAGCAGCTTAGAACGGGATTACGGCGAGCAGTACTTC,CASSLERDYGEQYF
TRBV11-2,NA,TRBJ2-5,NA,TGTGCCAGCAGCTTGTCTCTGGGGGCGGAGACCCAGTACTTC,CASSLSLGAETQYF
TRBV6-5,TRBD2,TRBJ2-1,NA,TGTGCCAGCAAGGTCGGTCTAGCGGGAGATGAGCAGTTCTTC,CASKVGLAGDEQFF
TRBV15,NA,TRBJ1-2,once,TGTGCCACCTCGGGGAGGGACTATGGCTACACCTTC,CATSGRDYGYTF
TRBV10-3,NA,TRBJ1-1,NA,TGTGCCATCACCCGCTCAGGGGATGACACTGAAGCTTTCTTT,CAITRSGDDTEAFF
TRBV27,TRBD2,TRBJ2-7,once,TGTGCCAGCAGTCCACTAGCGGACTCCTACGAGCAGTACTTC,CASSPLADSYEQYF
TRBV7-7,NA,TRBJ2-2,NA,TGTGCTAGCAGCAGATCGCAACAGAACACCGGGGAGCTGTTTTTT,CASSRSQQNTGELFF
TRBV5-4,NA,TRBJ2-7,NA,TGTGCCAGCACCCGCTTAGGGGCAGCTGCTCCCTACGAGCAGTACTTC,CASTRLGAAAPYEQYF
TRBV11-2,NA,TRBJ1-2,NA,TGTGCCAGCAGCTTAAGCGGTGGCTACACCTTC,CASSLSGGYTF
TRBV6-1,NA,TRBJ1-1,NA,TGTGCCAGCAGCCCGGGGAGATTGAACACTGAAGCTTTCTTT,CASSPGRLNTEAFF
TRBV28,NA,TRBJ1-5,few,TGTGCCAGCAGTTGGGGGGAGGGGGGGTATAGCAATCAGCCCCAGCATTTT,CASSWGEGGYSNQPQHF
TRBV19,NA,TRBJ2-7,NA,TGTGCCAGTACCGCGGGACAGAGACAGTACTTC,CASTAGQRQYF
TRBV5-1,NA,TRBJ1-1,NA,TGCGCCAGCAGCTTGGATGGGCGGAACACTGAAGCTTTCTTT,CASSLDGRNTEAFF
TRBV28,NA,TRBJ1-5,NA,TGTGCCAGCAGTTTTCCCGGGGGTGAAAGGCCCCAGCATTTT,CASSFPGGERPQHF
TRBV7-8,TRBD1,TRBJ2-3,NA,TGTGCCAGCAGCCGTGGACAGGGGGCGCCGGGAGATACGCAGTATTTT,CASSRGQGAPGDTQYF
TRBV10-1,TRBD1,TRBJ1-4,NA,TGCGCCAGCAGTGAGTTCGGGGGGACAGGTGAAAAACTGTTTTTT,CASSEFGGTGEKLFF
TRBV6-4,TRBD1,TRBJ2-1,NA,TGTGCCAGCAGGCTCGACAGGGGGTCAAATGAGCAGTTCTTC,CASRLDRGSNEQFF
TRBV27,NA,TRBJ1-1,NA,TGTGCCAGCAGTCCCGGGGGGGGGTTCGCTGAAGCTTTCTTT,CASSPGGGFAEAFF
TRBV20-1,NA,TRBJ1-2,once,TGCAGTGCAGACCAGGGCGATGGCTACACCTTC,CSADQGDGYTF
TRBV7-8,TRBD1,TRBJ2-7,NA,TGTGCCAGCAGCTTAGGGGCAGGGGGCTACGAGCAGTACTTC,CASSLGAGGYEQYF
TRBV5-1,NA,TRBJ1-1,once,TGCGCCAGCAGCTTGGACGGGGGACTGACTGAAGCTTTCTTT,CASSLDGGLTEAFF
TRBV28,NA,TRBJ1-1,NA,TGTGCCAGCAGTCCCCCTTGGGGGCAAGCTTTCTTT,CASSPPWGQAFF
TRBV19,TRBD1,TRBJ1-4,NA,TGTGCCAGTAGCCTAGGGACAGGGCGTGAAAAACTGTTTTTT,CASSLGTGREKLFF
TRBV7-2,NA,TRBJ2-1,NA,TGTGCCAGCAGCCCGAGAACCGCATATGAGCAGTTCTTC,CASSPRTAYEQFF
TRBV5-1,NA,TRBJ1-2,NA,TGCGCCAGCAGCTTGGCAGGGGCGAGTCTCTATGGCTACACCTTC,CASSLAGASLYGYTF
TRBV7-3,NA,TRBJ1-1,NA,TGTGCCAGCAGCTCCACACCCACTGAAGCTTTCTTT,CASSSTPTEAFF
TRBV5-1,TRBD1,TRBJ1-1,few,TGCGCCAGCAGTGGACAGGGGAACACTGAAGCTTTCTTT,CASSGQGNTEAFF
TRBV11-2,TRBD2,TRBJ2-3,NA,TGTGCCAGCAGCTCCAGTCTCCACAGCGGGAGGAAGACAGATACGCAGTATTTT,CASSSSLHSGRKTDTQYF
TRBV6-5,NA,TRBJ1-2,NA,TGTGCCAGCAGTTACTCAATGGGGGCCGGTTATGGCTACACCTTC,CASSYSMGAGYGYTF
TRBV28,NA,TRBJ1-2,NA,TGTGCCAGCAGCCTTCCACCTTGGTCTAAGGGGTATGGCTACACCTTC,CASSLPPWSKGYGYTF
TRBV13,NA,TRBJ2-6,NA,TGTGCCAGCAGCCCGGGTACAGGGGCCAACGTCCTGACTTTC,CASSPGTGANVLTF
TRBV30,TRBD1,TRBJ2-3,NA,TGTGCCTCCCAGGGACAGGGGGGAACAGATACGCAGTATTTT,CASQGQGGTDTQYF